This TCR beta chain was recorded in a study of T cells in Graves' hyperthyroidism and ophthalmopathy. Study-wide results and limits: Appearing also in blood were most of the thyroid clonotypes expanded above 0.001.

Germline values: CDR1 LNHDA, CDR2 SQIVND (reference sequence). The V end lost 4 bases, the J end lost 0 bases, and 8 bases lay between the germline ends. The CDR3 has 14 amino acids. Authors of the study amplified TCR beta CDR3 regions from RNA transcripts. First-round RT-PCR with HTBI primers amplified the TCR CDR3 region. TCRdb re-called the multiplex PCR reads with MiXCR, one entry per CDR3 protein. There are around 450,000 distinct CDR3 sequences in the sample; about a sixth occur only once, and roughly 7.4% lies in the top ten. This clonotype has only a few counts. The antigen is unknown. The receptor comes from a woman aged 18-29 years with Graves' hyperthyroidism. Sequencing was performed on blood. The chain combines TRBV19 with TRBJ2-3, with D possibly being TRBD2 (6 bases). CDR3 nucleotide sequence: TGTGCCAGTAGTACCGGGACTAGCACAGATACGCAGTATTTT. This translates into CASSTGTSTDTQYF.